Presented here are 23 T cell receptor beta chains from one specimen sequenced in a study of T-cell memory formation after mild COVID-19. TCRdb itself ran the 5' RACE reads through MiXCR, one entry per CDR3 protein. Altogether just under 350,000 distinct CDR3 sequences are present, about an eighth being singletons, with the ten largest covering roughly 23%. Sequencing was done on a sample of PBMCs or a T cell subset sorted from them (not recorded which). Receptor source: a man younger than 35 who had mild COVID-19 (a few samples of this study predate the infection). Cell type and time point are not known.

This clonotype has a handful of counts. The chain uses TRBV19 and TRBJ2-3; D remains unclear. The CDR3 is 14 residues long. V shed 8 bases and J shed 1 base, with 13 bases lying between them. Germline V CDR1 and CDR2: LNHDA, SQIVND (reference sequence). In nucleotides, the CDR3 is TGTGCCAGTCGCCGGAAGTTCGGCACAGATACGCAGTATTTT. Protein sequence: CASRRKFGTDTQYF.

The chain joins TRBV7-2 to TRBJ1-4; D might be TRBD1 (5 bases). In germline, CDR1 is SGHTA, CDR2 FQGNSA. V lost 4 bases to trimming and J lost 7 bases, with 10 bases between them. CDR3 length: 13 amino acids. CDR3 nucleotide sequence: TGTGCCAGCAGCTCATCTGGGGGTGAAAAACTGTTTTTT. This translates into CASSSSGGEKLFF.

A few counts support this clonotype. CDR3: CASSFGAWAASSEQFF. The CDR3 DNA sequence: TGTGCCAGCAGCTTTGGGGCTTGGGCAGCCAGCAGTGAGCAGTTCTTC. This chain uses TRBV11-1 with TRBJ2-1; maybe TRBD1 (5 bases). The germline V and J ends were trimmed by 3 bases and 9 bases, with 21 bases remaining between them. The CDR3 length is 16 residues. CDR1 and CDR2 from the germline V gene are SGHAT and FQDESV (reference sequence).

This clonotype was counted many times. An end of the junction differs from the germline gene, which may be a read error. The chain links TRBV9 to TRBJ2-1, with 11 bases aligning to TRBD2. This CDR3 is 13 amino acids long. Per the germline V gene, CDR1 is SGDLS and CDR2 is YYNGEE. CDR3 region: CASSGGAANEQFF. As DNA, the CDR3 is TGTGCCAGTAGCGGGGGGGCCGCCAATGAGCAGTTCTTC. Variable domain in full (rest from reference TRBV9 and TRBJ2-1): DSGVTQTPKHLITATGQRVTLRCSPRSGDLSVYWYQQSLDQGLQFLIQYYNGEERAKGNILERFSAQQFPDLHSELNLSSLELGDSALYFCASSGGAANEQFFGPGTRLTVL.

The CDR3 DNA follows: TGTGCCAGCAGTTACAATGACGGAGGGTACGGCTACACCTTC. Protein product: CASSYNDGGYGYTF. The rearrangement uses TRBV27 and TRBJ1-2; no clear D. The CDR3 is made up of 14 amino acids. Trimming pared 4 bases from V and 8 bases from J, leaving 17 bases between. Germline V gene lookup returns CDR1 MNHEY and CDR2 SMNVEV (reference sequence).

The J gene is TRBJ1-1, the V gene TRBV25-1; D call uncertain. The CDR3 has 13 residues. The ends were cut back, 4 bases at V and 0 bases at J, with 6 bases in the middle. CDR1 and CDR2 from the germline V gene are MGHDK and SYGVNS. The CDR3: CASSAPMNTEAFF. The CDR3 coding sequence is TGTGCCAGCAGTGCGCCCATGAACACTGAAGCTTTCTTT.

This clonotype was picked up a small number of times. The chain joins TRBV7-2 to TRBJ1-6; D remains ambiguous. Germline lookup yields CDR1 SGHTA and CDR2 FQGNSA. With 3 bases removed from V and 5 bases from J, the gap between germline ends came to 8 bases. The CDR3 is 14 amino acids. The CDR3 coding sequence is TGTGCCAGCAGCTTGTTCAGGAATAATTCACCCCTCCACTTT. Translating it yields CASSLFRNNSPLHF.

The chain joins TRBV12-5 to TRBJ1-1; TRBD1 might be the D (6 bases). The CDR3 spans 13 residues. V was pared by 3 bases and J by 5 bases, with 10 bases between. Germline assignment: CDR1 LGHNT and CDR2 FRNRAP. CDR3 residues: CASGLQGGTEAFF. As DNA, the CDR3 is TGTGCTAGTGGTTTACAGGGTGGGACTGAAGCTTTCTTT.

J is TRBJ2-5 and V is TRBV12-3 or TRBV12-4; 8 bases line up with TRBD1. The CDR3 is 14 amino acids. The J segment lost 4 bases and the V segment lost 3 bases, leaving 4 bases of the junction unmatched. The CDR3 region is CASSFTGGLETQYF. The CDR3 nucleotides read TGTGCCAGCAGTTTCACAGGGGGGTTAGAGACCCAGTACTTC.

This clonotype was counted between two and nine times. The V call is TRBV27, the J call TRBJ1-5, with D possibly matching TRBD1 (5 bases). Between the trimmed V and J ends, which lost 6 bases and 0 bases, there was a span of 18 bases. The CDR3 is 17 amino acids. Germline V gene sequence: CDR1 MNHEY, CDR2 SMNVEV (reference sequence). The CDR3 region is CASRPGPRSYSNQPQHF. DNA of the CDR3: TGTGCCAGCAGGCCAGGGCCCCGCTCTTATAGCAATCAGCCCCAGCATTTT.

V is TRBV7-6 and J is TRBJ2-7, with a possible D match to TRBD2 (5 bases). Deletions cut 1 base from V and 6 bases from J, with 10 bases between. Germline V gives CDR1 SGHVS, CDR2 FNYEAQ. The CDR3 runs 13 residues. CDR3 protein: CASSLGTGSEQYF. In DNA, the CDR3 is TGTGCCAGCAGCTTAGGAACGGGGTCCGAGCAGTACTTC.

J is TRBJ1-2 and V is TRBV27, with 11 nucleotides matching TRBD1. The germline V gene encodes CDR1 MNHEY and CDR2 SMNVEV (reference sequence). Trimming removed 3 bases from V and 8 bases from J; junction bases left unmatched: 8. The CDR3 totals 15 residues. CDR3 sequence: CASSFGGQGAWGYTF. In DNA, the CDR3 is TGTGCCAGCAGTTTCGGAGGACAGGGGGCTTGGGGCTACACCTTC.

V and J are TRBV5-1 and TRBJ2-2; possibly TRBD1 for D (5 bases). This CDR3 region has 14 residues. V lost 2 bases and J 4 bases, leaving 9 bases between the germline ends. Germline lookup yields CDR1 SGHRS and CDR2 YFSETQ. CDR3 sequence: CASSLQGVTGELFF. CDR3 DNA sequence: TGCGCCAGCAGCTTACAAGGGGTCACCGGGGAGCTGTTTTTT.

This sequence joins TRBV25-1 and TRBJ2-1, with a tentative D call TRBD1 (5 bases). V dropped 3 bases and J dropped 5 bases, with 14 bases sitting between them. There are 15 residues in the CDR3. Germline values: CDR1 MGHDK, CDR2 SYGVNS. The DNA for the CDR3 is TGTGCCAGCAGTGATGGGGCAGAGCCCCACAATGAGCAGTTCTTC. Its protein product is CASSDGAEPHNEQFF.

This clonotype occurred a few times. The chain carries TRBV20-1 and TRBJ1-1; D is unclear. Germline V gives CDR1 DFQATT, CDR2 SNEGSKA (reference sequence). The CDR3 has 14 amino acids. Trimming removed 1 base from V and 0 bases from J, with 9 bases in between. CDR3 residues: CSARVGSMNTEAFF. As DNA, the CDR3 is TGCAGTGCTAGAGTCGGCAGTATGAACACTGAAGCTTTCTTT.

The chain's CDR3 is CASSVFRDLNTGELFF. The CDR3 region has the DNA TGTGCCAGCAGCGTATTTAGAGACTTGAACACCGGGGAGCTGTTTTTT. This chain links TRBV9 with TRBJ2-2; D is unresolved. Germline V gene data show CDR1 as SGDLS and CDR2 as YYNGEE. The CDR3 is made up of 16 amino acids. Trimming shortened V by 1 base and J by 1 base, and 11 bases separated the two germline ends.

This clonotype was seen a handful of times. V usage is TRBV12-5 and J usage is TRBJ1-1; 12 bases are shared with TRBD1. After removal of 1 base from V and 2 bases from J, the junction contained 2 bases not matched to a gene. From germline, CDR1 is LGHNT and CDR2 FRNRAP. CDR3 length equals 16 residues. The DNA for the CDR3 is TGTGCTAGTGGTTTGGCCGGGACAGGGGGCAACACTGAAGCTTTCTTT. Protein product: CASGLAGTGGNTEAFF.

This clonotype was counted only a few times. The chain recombines TRBV4-1 with TRBJ2-1, with 8 positions matching TRBD2. V shed 2 bases and J 0 bases; nucleotides not matched to a gene: 3. CDR3 length: 16 amino acids. The germline CDR1 and CDR2 sequences are MGHRA and YSYEKL. The CDR3 coding sequence is TGCGCCAGCAGCCAACCAACTAGCGGCTCCTACAATGAGCAGTTCTTC. It yields the protein CASSQPTSGSYNEQFF.

V and J are TRBV20-1 and TRBJ2-5; 10 nucleotides align to TRBD2. Germline CDR1 is DFQATT and CDR2 is SNEGSKA (reference sequence). This CDR3 region has 17 residues. J was trimmed by 5 bases and V by 2 bases; bases with no gene match: 14. The CDR3 DNA sequence: TGCAGTGCTAGACCCACCCCTAGCGGGGGCTCTTTTGAGACCCAGTACTTC. Its translation is CSARPTPSGGSFETQYF.

This clonotype appeared a few times. The chain recombines TRBV2 with TRBJ2-5; 7 bases line up with TRBD2. Per the germline V gene, CDR1 is SNHLY and CDR2 is FYNNEI. The CDR3 runs 13 residues. V lost 6 bases and J lost 2; bases outside the gene matches: 3. The CDR3 reads CASRTSLQETQYF. CDR3 nucleotides: TGTGCCAGCAGGACTAGCCTACAAGAGACCCAGTACTTC.

This sequence joins TRBV5-1 and TRBJ1-5, with D possibly matching TRBD1 (6 bases). The germline CDR1 and CDR2 sequences are SGHRS and YFSETQ. This CDR3 is 14 amino acids long. V lost 4 bases and J lost 7, with 15 bases in between. CDR3 sequence: CASSPFGGQQPQHF. DNA of the CDR3: TGCGCCAGCAGCCCTTTTGGGGGGCAACAGCCCCAGCATTTT.

This sequence joins TRBV7-2 and TRBJ2-2; D gene ambiguous. This CDR3 region has 13 residues. Germline V gives CDR1 SGHTA, CDR2 FQGNSA. Trimming cost V 2 bases and J 6 bases, with 7 bases left between them. The CDR3 protein is CASSLPRAGELFF. The CDR3 region has the DNA TGTGCCAGCAGCTTACCTCGCGCCGGGGAGCTGTTTTTT. Filled out from reference TRBV7-2 and TRBJ2-2, the complete variable domain reads GAGVSQSPSNKVTEKGKDVELRCDPISGHTALYWYRQSLGQGLEFLIYFQGNSAPDKSGLPSDRFSAERTGGSVSTLTIQRTQQEDSAVYLCASSLPRAGELFFGEGSRLTVL.

This clonotype appeared a few times. The chain uses TRBV10-3 and TRBJ2-1; TRBD1 might be the D (7 bases). Per the germline V gene, CDR1 is ENHRY and CDR2 is SYGVKD. This CDR3 spans 14 amino acids. Trimming pared 4 bases from V and 10 bases from J, leaving 17 bases between. The CDR3 DNA is TGTGCCATCAGTGCGGAGGGGGCGGTTGGGGAGCAGTTCTTC. Its protein product is CAISAEGAVGEQFF.